The T cell receptor (beta chain) described here comes from a study of T-cell memory formation after mild COVID-19. Study in general: Each donor largely had its own TCR clusters.

In regard to this clonotype: Its antigen is currently unknown.

Overall study results and limits: Pre-infection memory already had some responding clones, implying cross-reactive memory joined. In second-wave clones peaking day 37, SARS-CoV-2 specificity remained unconfirmed. Balance between CD4 and CD8 was seen in clones contracting day 15 to 85, and a CD4+ lean was seen in later expanders.

Looked up from germline, CDR1 is MNHEY and CDR2 is SVGEGT. Deletions cut 2 bases from V and 3 bases from J, with 9 bases between. The CDR3 consists of 14 residues. MiXCR, run by TCRdb on the 5' RACE reads, gives a single entry per CDR3 protein. This sample has hundreds of thousands of distinct CDR3 sequences, with roughly 25% found just once. The V gene is TRBV6-2 or TRBV6-3, the J gene TRBJ2-3; D remains ambiguous. The sequenced sample consisted of PBMCs or a T cell subset sorted from them (not recorded which). This clonotype originated in an adult woman who had mild COVID-19 (a few samples of this study predate the infection). Cell type and time point are not known. The CDR3 here is CASSYITETDTQYF. DNA for the CDR3: TGTGCCAGCAGTTACATAACAGAGACAGATACGCAGTATTTT.